This T cell receptor beta chain was profiled in a study of T-cell reconstitution after alpha-beta-depleted transplantation in children. Study-wide points: Recipient T cells and thymic progenitors that survived were the source of the high TCRbeta diversity seen at day 60 in some patients. After transplant, at about two months, alpha-beta T cells were reportedly derived from several hundred expanded graft clones. T-cell numbers and diversity one year post-transplant derived largely from freshly generated T cells.

The CDR3 loop spans 17 amino acids. Trimming removed 1 base at V and 0 bases at J, with 14 bases between. Per germline, CDR1 SGHRS and CDR2 YFSETQ. The library targeted TCRbeta and was prepared with unique molecular identifiers. Using its own MiXCR run on the PCR reads, TCRdb lists one record per CDR3 protein. The sample consists of a few hundred thousand distinct CDR3 sequences, roughly 30% of them appearing once. The sample holds a few counts of this clonotype. Its target is unknown. The source material was PBMCs, sampled before TCRalphabeta/CD19-depleted stem cell transplant. The V gene is TRBV5-1, the J gene TRBJ2-1; maybe TRBD2 (5 bases). The sequence came from a boy younger than two with Wiskott-Aldrich syndrome, due to receive a stem cell transplant. CDR3 nucleotides: TGCGCCAGCAGCTTGAATCTAGCAGCCAGCTCCTACAATGAGCAGTTCTTC. It encodes CASSLNLAASSYNEQFF.